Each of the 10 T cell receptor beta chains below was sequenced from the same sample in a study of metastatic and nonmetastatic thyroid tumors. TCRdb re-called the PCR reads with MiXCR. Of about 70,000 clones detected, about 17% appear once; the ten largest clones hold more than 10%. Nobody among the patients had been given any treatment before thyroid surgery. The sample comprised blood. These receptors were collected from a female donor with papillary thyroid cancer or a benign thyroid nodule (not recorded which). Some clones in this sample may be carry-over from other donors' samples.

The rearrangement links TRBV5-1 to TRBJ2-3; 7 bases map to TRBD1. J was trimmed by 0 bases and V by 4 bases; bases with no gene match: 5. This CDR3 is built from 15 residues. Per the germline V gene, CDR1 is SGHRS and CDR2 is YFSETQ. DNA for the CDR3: TGCGCCAGCAGCCGACAGGGTTTGAGCACAGATACGCAGTATTTT. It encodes CASSRQGLSTDTQYF.

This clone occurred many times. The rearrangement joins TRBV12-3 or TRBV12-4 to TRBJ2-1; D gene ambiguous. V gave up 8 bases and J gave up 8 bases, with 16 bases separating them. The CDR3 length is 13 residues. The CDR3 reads CASGSSSRHEQFF. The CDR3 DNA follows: TGTGCCAGCGGGTCATCCTCTCGGCATGAGCAGTTCTTC.

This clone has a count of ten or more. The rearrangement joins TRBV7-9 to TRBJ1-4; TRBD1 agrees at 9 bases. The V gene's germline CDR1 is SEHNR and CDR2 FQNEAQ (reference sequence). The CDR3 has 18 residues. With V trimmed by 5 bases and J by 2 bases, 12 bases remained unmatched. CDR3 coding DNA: TGTGCCAGCAGCGACACAGGGGGCCGGAGGGCTACTAATGAAAAACTGTTTTTT. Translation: CASSDTGGRRATNEKLFF.

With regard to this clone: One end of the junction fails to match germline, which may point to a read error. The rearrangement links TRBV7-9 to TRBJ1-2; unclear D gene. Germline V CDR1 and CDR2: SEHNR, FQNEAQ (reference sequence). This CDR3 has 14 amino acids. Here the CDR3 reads CASSLTATNHGYTF. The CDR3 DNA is TGTGCCAGCAGCTTAACCGCTACTAACCATGGCTACACCTTC.

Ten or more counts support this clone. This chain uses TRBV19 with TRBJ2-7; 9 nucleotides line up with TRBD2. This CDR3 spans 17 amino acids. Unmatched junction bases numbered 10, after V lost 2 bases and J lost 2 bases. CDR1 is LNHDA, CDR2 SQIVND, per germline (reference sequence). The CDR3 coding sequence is TGTGCCAGTAGTATATCTGGTAGCGGGGGACATACCTACGAGCAGTACTTC. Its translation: CASSISGSGGHTYEQYF.

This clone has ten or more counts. The CDR3 is CASSYSGATNEKLFF. The CDR3 nucleotides read TGTGCCAGCAGTTACTCAGGTGCAACTAATGAAAAACTGTTTTTT. The chain uses TRBV6-5 and TRBJ1-4; D uncertain. Trimming left V 0 bases short and J 0 bases short, with 5 bases between. There are 15 residues in the CDR3. CDR1 is MNHEY and CDR2 is SVGAGI in the germline V gene.

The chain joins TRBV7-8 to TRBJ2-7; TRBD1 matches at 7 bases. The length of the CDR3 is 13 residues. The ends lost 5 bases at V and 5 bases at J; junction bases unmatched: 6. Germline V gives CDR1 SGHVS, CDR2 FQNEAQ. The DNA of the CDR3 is TGTGCCAGCAGCCTCGCAGGGGGTAACGAGCAGTACTTC. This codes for CASSLAGGNEQYF.

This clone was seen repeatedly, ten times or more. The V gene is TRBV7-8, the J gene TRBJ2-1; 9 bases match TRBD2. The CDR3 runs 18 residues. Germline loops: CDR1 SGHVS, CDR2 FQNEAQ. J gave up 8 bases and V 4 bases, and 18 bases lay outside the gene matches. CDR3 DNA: TGTGCCAGCAGCTCCGATAGAATGGGCGGGAGGGTACTCCATGAGCAGTTCTTC. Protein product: CASSSDRMGGRVLHEQFF.

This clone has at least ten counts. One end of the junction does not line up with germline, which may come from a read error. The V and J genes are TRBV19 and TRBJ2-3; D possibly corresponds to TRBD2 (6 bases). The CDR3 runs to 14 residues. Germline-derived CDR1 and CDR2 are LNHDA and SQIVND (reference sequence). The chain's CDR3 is CASSTHLLAEAVHF. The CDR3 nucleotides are TGTGCCAGTAGTACTCACCTCTTAGCGGAGGCGGTACACTTT.

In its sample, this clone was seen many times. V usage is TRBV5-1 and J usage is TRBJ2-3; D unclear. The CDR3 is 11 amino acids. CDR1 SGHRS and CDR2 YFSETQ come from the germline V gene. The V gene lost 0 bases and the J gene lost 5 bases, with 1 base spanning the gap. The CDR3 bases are TGCGCCAGCAGCTTGGAAGATACGCAGTATTTT. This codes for CASSLEDTQYF.